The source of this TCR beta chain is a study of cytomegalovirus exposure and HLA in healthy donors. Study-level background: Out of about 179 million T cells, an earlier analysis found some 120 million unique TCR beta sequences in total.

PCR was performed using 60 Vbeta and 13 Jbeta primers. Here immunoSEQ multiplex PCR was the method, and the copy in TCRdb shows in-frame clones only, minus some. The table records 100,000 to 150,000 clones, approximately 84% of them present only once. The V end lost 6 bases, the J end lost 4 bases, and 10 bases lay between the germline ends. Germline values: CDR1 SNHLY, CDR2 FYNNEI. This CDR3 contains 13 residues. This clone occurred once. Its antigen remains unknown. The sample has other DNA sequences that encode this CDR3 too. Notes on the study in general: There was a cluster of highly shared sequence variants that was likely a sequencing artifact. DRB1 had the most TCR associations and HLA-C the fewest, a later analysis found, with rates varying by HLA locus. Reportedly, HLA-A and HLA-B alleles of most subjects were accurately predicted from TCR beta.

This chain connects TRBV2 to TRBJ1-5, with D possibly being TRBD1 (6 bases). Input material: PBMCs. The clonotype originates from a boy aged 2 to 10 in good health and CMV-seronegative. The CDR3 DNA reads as TGTGCCAGCAGGACTACAGGGAATCAGCCCCAGCATTTT. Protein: CASRTTGNQPQHF.